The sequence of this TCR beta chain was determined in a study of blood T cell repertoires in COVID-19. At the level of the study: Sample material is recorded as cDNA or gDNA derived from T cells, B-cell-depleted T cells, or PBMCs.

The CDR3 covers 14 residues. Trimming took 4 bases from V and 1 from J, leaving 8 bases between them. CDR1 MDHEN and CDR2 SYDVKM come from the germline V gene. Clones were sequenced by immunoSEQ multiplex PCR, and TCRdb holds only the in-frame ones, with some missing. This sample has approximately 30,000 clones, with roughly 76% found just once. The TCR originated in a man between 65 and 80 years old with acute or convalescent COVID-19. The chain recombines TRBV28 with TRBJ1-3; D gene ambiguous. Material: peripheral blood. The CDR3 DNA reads TGTGCCAGCAGTTCCCCGGGTTCTGGAAACACCATATATTTT. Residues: CASSSPGSGNTIYF.